In its sample, the clone carrying this T cell receptor beta chain was seen a few times. One entry per CDR3 protein, called by TCRdb with MiXCR from the 5' RACE reads. Of about 550,000 distinct CDR3 sequences in the sample, about a fifth were seen once. This record belongs to a study of identical twins. This CDR3 spans 16 amino acids. Germline V gene lookup returns CDR1 MGHRA and CDR2 YSYEKL. V shed 1 base, J shed 0 bases, and the junction held 4 bases outside the gene matches. The sample was also reused in another study, on yellow fever vaccine responses in identical twins.

What was sequenced was CD4+ T cells sorted from blood. This receptor was obtained from a woman under 30 in good health. The gene calls are TRBV4-1 and TRBJ2-5, with 8 positions matching TRBD2. CDR3 in amino acids: CASSQGAAGDQETQYF. CDR3 in DNA: TGCGCCAGCAGCCAAGGTGCAGCGGGGGACCAAGAGACCCAGTACTTC.